What follows are 2 T cell receptor beta chains derived from one specimen sequenced in a study of T cell responses to AZD1222 COVID-19 vaccine. Produced via immunoSEQ multiplex PCR; TCRdb's table is partial and in-frame only. The sample shows about 130,000 clones, around 90% of them seen only once. The sample was peripheral blood, taken on day 0 of AZD1222 vaccination. Every receptor here comes from an adult in good health.

This clone came up a few times. J is TRBJ2-7 and V is TRBV13; TRBD1 matches 9 bases. Trimming cost V 0 bases and J 0 bases; bases outside gene matches: 6. CDR3 length: 17 amino acids. CDR1 and CDR2 (germline): PRHDT, FYEKMQ (reference sequence). The CDR3 nucleotides are TGTGCCAGCAGCTTAGGCGTGGGACAGGGAAGCTCCTACGAGCAGTACTTC. Protein sequence: CASSLGVGQGSSYEQYF.

The J gene is TRBJ2-1, the V gene TRBV29-1, with D possibly being TRBD1 or TRBD2 (5 bases each). The CDR3 covers 12 residues. In germline, CDR1 is SQVTM, CDR2 ANQGSEA. V was cut by 3 bases and J by 10 bases, with 13 bases left in between. In nucleotides, the CDR3 is TGCAGCGTTGAGGGTGAGGGGAAGGAGCAGTTCTTC. Residues: CSVEGEGKEQFF.